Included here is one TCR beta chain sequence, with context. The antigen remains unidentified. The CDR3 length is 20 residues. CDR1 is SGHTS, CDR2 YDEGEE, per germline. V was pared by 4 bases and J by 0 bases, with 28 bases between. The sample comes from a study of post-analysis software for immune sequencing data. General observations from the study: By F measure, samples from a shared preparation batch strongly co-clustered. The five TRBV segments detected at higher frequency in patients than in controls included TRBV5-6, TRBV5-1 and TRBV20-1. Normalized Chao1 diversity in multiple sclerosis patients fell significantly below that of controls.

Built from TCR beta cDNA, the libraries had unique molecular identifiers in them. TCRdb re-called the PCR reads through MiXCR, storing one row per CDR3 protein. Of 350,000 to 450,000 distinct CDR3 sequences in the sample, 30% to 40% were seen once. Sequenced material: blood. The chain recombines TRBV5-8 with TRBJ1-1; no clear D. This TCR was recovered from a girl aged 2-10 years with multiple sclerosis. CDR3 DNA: TGTGCCAGCAGCCCTACCTGGGCGAGTTCTTCAATCGCTATGAACACTGAAGCTTTCTTT. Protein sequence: CASSPTWASSSIAMNTEAFF.